This entry lists 23 T cell receptor beta chains sequenced from one sample in a study of OX40 agonist ivuxolimab in advanced cancers. Sequencing used immunoSEQ multiplex PCR; TCRdb keeps in-frame clones, though not all of them. The table has more than 95,000 clones, approximately 95% seen once. The source material was CD4+ or CD8+ T cells sorted from blood, sampled in a trial of the OX40 agonist ivuxolimab. The receptors come from an adult with an advanced solid tumor such as melanoma, head and neck, liver or kidney cancer.

V usage is TRBV19 and J usage is TRBJ2-6; unclear D gene. Trimming cost V 8 bases and J 2 bases, with 7 bases left between them. Germline V lookup: CDR1 LNHDA, CDR2 SQIVND (reference sequence). CDR3 size: 13 residues. The CDR3 loop reads CASGITGANVLTF. The CDR3 DNA follows: TGTGCCAGTGGGATCACTGGGGCCAACGTCCTGACTTTC.

The chain recombines TRBV25-1 with TRBJ2-3, with D perhaps matching TRBD2 (5 bases). Germline lookup yields CDR1 MGHDK and CDR2 SYGVNS. The V end lost 4 bases, the J end lost 8 bases, and 16 bases lay between the germline ends. This CDR3 comprises 14 residues. The CDR3 DNA sequence: TGTGCCAGCAGTGCGACTACCGGGTCCAGTACGCAGTATTTT. This sequence encodes CASSATTGSSTQYF.

The chain is built from TRBV12-5 and TRBJ1-6, with D perhaps matching TRBD1 (5 bases). The germline V gene encodes CDR1 LGHNT and CDR2 FRNRAP. The CDR3 is 19 residues long. V shed 4 bases and J shed 2 bases, with 21 bases lying between them. The CDR3 spells CASGSPGSTASTYNSPLHF. The DNA for the CDR3 is TGTGCTAGTGGTTCTCCTGGGTCGACAGCCAGTACCTATAATTCACCCCTCCACTTT.

The chain employs TRBV5-4 and TRBJ2-7; D unclear. Looked up from germline, CDR1 is SGHNT and CDR2 is YYREEE (reference sequence). The CDR3 is 14 amino acids. With 0 bases removed from V and 2 bases from J, the gap between germline ends came to 9 bases. The DNA for the CDR3 is TGTGCCAGCAGCTTGGGGCTAGACCCCTACGAGCAGTACTTC. Translating gives CASSLGLDPYEQYF. The variable domain in full, completed from reference TRBV5-4 and TRBJ2-7, reads ETGVTQSPTHLIKTRGQQVTLRCSSQSGHNTVSWYQQALGQGPQFIFQYYREEENGRGNFPPRFSGLQFPNYSSELNVNALELDDSALYLCASSLGLDPYEQYFGPGTRLTVT.

This clone came up once. The chain recombines TRBV4-3 with TRBJ1-1, with 8 bases lining up with TRBD1. The CDR3 runs 14 residues. Trimming took 4 bases from V and 3 from J; bases not matched to a gene: 4. The germline V gene has CDR1 LGHNA and CDR2 YSLEER. The CDR3 DNA is TGCGCCAGCAGCCGCCTGACAGGGGACACTGAAGCTTTCTTT. The encoded protein is CASSRLTGDTEAFF.

J is TRBJ2-5 and V is TRBV18; D is uncertain. CDR3 length: 12 amino acids. Germline lookup yields CDR1 KGHSH and CDR2 LQKENI. Trimming stripped 5 bases from V and 4 bases from J, with 8 bases between. The CDR3 here is CASSVMGETQYF. CDR3 sequence (DNA): TGTGCCAGCTCAGTTATGGGAGAGACCCAGTACTTC.

J is TRBJ1-1 and V is TRBV7-8, with 12 nucleotides matching TRBD1. V was pared by 5 bases and J by 5 bases, with 6 bases of the junction left unmatched. The CDR3 runs 15 residues. CDR1 SGHVS and CDR2 FQNEAQ come from the germline V gene. In DNA, the CDR3 is TGTGCCAGCAGCCCGGGACAGGGGGCGGGAACTGAAGCTTTCTTT. Its protein product is CASSPGQGAGTEAFF.

The CDR3 DNA follows: TGTGCCAGCAGCAAAGGGGATGTCAGCAATCAGCCCCAGCATTTT. This gives the protein CASSKGDVSNQPQHF. The chain is built from TRBV7-2 and TRBJ1-5, with a possible D match to TRBD1 (5 bases). This CDR3 has 15 residues. The V end lost 5 bases, the J end lost 1 base, and 12 bases lay between the germline ends. From germline, CDR1 is SGHTA and CDR2 FQGNSA.

The chain uses TRBV30 and TRBJ1-2, with a tentative D call TRBD1 (6 bases). The CDR3 runs 15 residues. V lost 5 bases and J 0 bases, leaving 16 bases between the germline ends. Germline assignment: CDR1 GTSNPN and CDR2 SVGIG (reference sequence). CDR3 amino acids: CAWQKGTKANYGYTF. The CDR3 nucleotides read TGTGCCTGGCAAAAGGGGACAAAAGCTAACTATGGCTACACCTTC. Using reference TRBV30 and TRBJ1-2 for the parts outside the CDR3, the full variable domain is SQTIHQWPATLVQPVGSPLSLECTVEGTSNPNLYWYRQAAGRGLQLLFYSVGIGQISSEVPQNLSASRPQDRQFILSSKKLLLSDSGFYLCAWQKGTKANYGYTFGSGTRLTVV.

The chain recombines TRBV5-5 with TRBJ1-1; D is possibly TRBD1 (6 bases). The V end was cut by 4 bases, the J end by 1 base, with 14 bases between. CDR1 and CDR2 (germline): SGHKS, YYEKEE (reference sequence). The CDR3 is made up of 15 amino acids. CDR3 DNA sequence: TGTGCCAGCAGCCCTTCAGGGGACCCGAACACTGAAGCTTTCTTT. Protein sequence: CASSPSGDPNTEAFF.

The gene calls are TRBV15 and TRBJ1-4; D is unresolved. Per germline, CDR1 LNHNV and CDR2 YYDKDF (reference sequence). V was trimmed by 8 bases and J by 8 bases, leaving 12 bases between them. CDR3 length equals 12 residues. The CDR3 bases are TGTGCCACCGCCCCAGTGGGGGAAAAACTGTTTTTT. It translates to CATAPVGEKLFF.

CDR3 coding DNA: TGTGCCAGTAGTCCCATGGGGAACAGGCCAAAGCCGGGGGCTTTCTTT. This codes for CASSPMGNRPKPGAFF. The rearrangement links TRBV19 to TRBJ1-1; D may be TRBD1 (5 bases). Trimming stripped 5 bases from V and 11 bases from J, with 27 bases between. CDR3 length: 16 residues. The germline V gene has CDR1 LNHDA and CDR2 SQIVND (reference sequence).

CDR3 loop: CASSLDGGELFF. The CDR3 nucleotides read TGCGCCAGCAGCTTGGACGGTGGGGAGCTGTTTTTT. The gene calls are TRBV5-1 and TRBJ2-2; no firm D call. Germline V gives CDR1 SGHRS, CDR2 YFSETQ. CDR3 size: 12 residues. V lost 0 bases and J lost 8, with 5 bases in between. The full variable domain, completed using reference TRBV5-1 and TRBJ2-2, is KAGVTQTPRYLIKTRGQQVTLSCSPISGHRSVSWYQQTPGQGLQFLFEYFSETQRNKGNFPGRFSGRQFSNSRSEMNVSTLELGDSALYLCASSLDGGELFFGEGSRLTVL.

This rearrangement joins TRBV27 to TRBJ2-7; D is perhaps TRBD1 or TRBD2 (6 bases each). This CDR3 is 12 amino acids long. The V end was cut by 1 base, the J end by 6 bases, with 7 bases between. Germline V gene sequence: CDR1 MNHEY, CDR2 SMNVEV (reference sequence). The CDR3 spells CASSLWGAEQYF. The CDR3 DNA sequence: TGTGCCAGCAGTTTATGGGGGGCCGAGCAGTACTTC.

The chain recombines TRBV11-2 with TRBJ1-2, with 9 bases fitting TRBD1. Germline V gene sequence: CDR1 SGHAT, CDR2 FQNNGV. This CDR3 has 14 amino acids. V lost 5 bases, J lost 5 bases, and 6 bases stayed unmatched. The CDR3 bases are TGTGCCAGCAGCACCCAACAGGGGGCGTATGGCTACACCTTC. Protein product: CASSTQQGAYGYTF.

The J gene is TRBJ2-2, the V gene TRBV10-1, with unresolved D. The germline gives CDR1 WNHNN, CDR2 SYGVQD (reference sequence). V was clipped by 4 bases and J by 4 bases, with 4 bases between them. This CDR3 is 12 amino acids long. The CDR3 DNA sequence: TGCGCCAGCAGTGTGGTCACCGGGGAGCTGTTTTTT. The encoded protein is CASSVVTGELFF.

This clone was seen only once. This rearrangement joins TRBV6-6 to TRBJ2-1; 7 nucleotides agree with TRBD2. Germline values: CDR1 MNHNY, CDR2 SVGAGI (reference sequence). The J segment lost 7 bases and the V segment lost 6 bases, leaving 6 bases of the junction unmatched. There are 13 residues in the CDR3. CDR3 region: CASSLLRENEQFF. The DNA of the CDR3 is TGTGCCAGCAGCCTCCTGCGGGAGAATGAGCAGTTCTTC.

This clone appeared a single time. The V call is TRBV6-1, the J call TRBJ2-1; a weak D match, TRBD2 (6 bases). The CDR3 is made up of 14 amino acids. V dropped 7 bases and J dropped 5 bases, with 15 bases sitting between them. The germline V gene has CDR1 MNHNS and CDR2 SASEGT. DNA of the CDR3: TGTGCCAGCACGTCCTGGCGGGGCAACAATGAGCAGTTCTTC. Translating gives CASTSWRGNNEQFF.

CDR3 residues: CASSYSGGPSGNTIYF. DNA for the CDR3: TGTGCCAGCAGTTACTCGGGGGGGCCCTCTGGAAACACCATATATTTT. The V call is TRBV6-5, the J call TRBJ1-3; D is perhaps TRBD1 (6 bases). In germline, CDR1 is MNHEY, CDR2 SVGAGI. The CDR3 has 16 residues. V gave up 0 bases and J gave up 0 bases, with 9 bases separating them.

The CDR3 sequence: CASSWGLAGLVADTQYF. CDR3 in DNA: TGTGCCAGCAGCTGGGGACTAGCGGGGTTGGTCGCAGATACGCAGTATTTT. The V call is TRBV5-4, the J call TRBJ2-3; 13 bases are a match to TRBD2. The germline CDR1 and CDR2 sequences are SGHNT and YYREEE (reference sequence). The V and J ends lost 3 bases and 4 bases, in that order; junction bases with no gene match: 8. This CDR3 spans 17 amino acids. The full variable domain, with the rest looked up from reference TRBV5-4 and TRBJ2-3, is ETGVTQSPTHLIKTRGQQVTLRCSSQSGHNTVSWYQQALGQGPQFIFQYYREEENGRGNFPPRFSGLQFPNYSSELNVNALELDDSALYLCASSWGLAGLVADTQYFGPGTRLTVL.

The chain joins TRBV18 to TRBJ1-2, with 7 bases fitting TRBD1. Trimming at V came to 4 bases and at J to 5 bases, leaving 10 bases not matched to a gene. The CDR3 totals 15 residues. CDR1 is KGHSH and CDR2 is LQKENI in the germline V gene. In DNA, the CDR3 is TGTGCCAGCTCACGGGACAGACAACCCCAATATGGCTACACCTTC. As protein: CASSRDRQPQYGYTF.

The rearrangement uses TRBV14 and TRBJ1-4; a weak D match, TRBD1 (5 bases). Trimming shortened V by 3 bases and J by 8 bases, and 13 bases separated the two germline ends. The length of the CDR3 is 14 residues. Germline lookup yields CDR1 SGHDN and CDR2 FVKESK. CDR3 region: CASSHWQGREKLFF. The CDR3 coding sequence is TGTGCCAGCAGCCACTGGCAGGGAAGGGAAAAACTGTTTTTT.

The sample holds a few counts of this clone. The chain employs TRBV9 and TRBJ1-4; weak D call: TRBD1 (6 bases). Trimming pared 2 bases from V and 7 bases from J, leaving 12 bases between. The CDR3 length is 14 residues. Germline V gene sequence: CDR1 SGDLS, CDR2 YYNGEE. The CDR3 DNA is TGTGCCAGCAGCGTGGGGACAACGAGTGAAAAACTGTTTTTT. Its translation is CASSVGTTSEKLFF.